The rows below give T cell receptor beta chains drawn from one sample of a study of regulatory T cells in long-lasting Graves disease. TCRdb itself ran the multiplex PCR reads through MiXCR, one entry per CDR3 protein. There are approximately 560,000 distinct CDR3 sequences in the sample; 15% to 20% occur only once, and approximately 12% lies in the top ten. The sample was also linked to a second study, of T cells in Graves' hyperthyroidism and ophthalmopathy.

This specimen was peripheral blood mononuclear cells (PBMCs), taken at new diagnosis, from a patient treated with antithyroid drugs. These receptors all come from a man aged 18 to 30 with Graves disease. The CDR3 runs from the conserved cysteine through the conserved F or W. A D gene is named only where the DNA matches it firmly. Clone size is given for some rows only: seen once, a few or many times, or a class if the clone is expanded.

>many|TRBV6-2/TRBV6-3|TRBJ2-3|TRBD2
TGTGCCAGCATAAATACGGGGGGAGTCACAGATACGCAGTATTTT
CASINTGGVTDTQYF
>few|TRBV12-5|TRBJ1-5|-
TGTGCTAGTACGATTGGGAATCAGCCCCAGCATTTT
CASTIGNQPQHF
>-|TRBV20-1|TRBJ1-5|TRBD1
TGCAGTGCTAGAGGCGGCACAGGGGATTATCAGCCCCAGCATTTT
CSARGGTGDYQPQHF
>many|TRBV5-1|TRBJ1-5|-
TGCGCCAGCAGCCCGGGGGGGGCTAGTGGTCAGCCCCAGCATTTT
CASSPGGASGQPQHF
>once|TRBV3-1|TRBJ2-1|-
TGTGCCAGCAGCCAAGATTGGGCGGGACGCTACAATGAGCAGTTCTTC
CASSQDWAGRYNEQFF
>-|TRBV5-1|TRBJ1-2|-
TGCGCCAGCAGCTCACCAGGGGTCCATGGCTACACCTTC
CASSSPGVHGYTF
>many|TRBV28|TRBJ2-7|TRBD1
TGTGCCAGCCTATCCCGGGACAGATCCTACGAGCAGTACTTC
CASLSRDRSYEQYF
>many|TRBV6-1|TRBJ2-6|TRBD1
TGTGCCAGCAGCGTCTATTCTTCAGGGGGCGCTGGGGCCAACGTCCTGACTTTC
CASSVYSSGGAGANVLTF
>-|TRBV6-4|TRBJ2-1|TRBD2
TGTGCCAGCAGTGTGGGACTAGCGAATGAGCAGTTCTTC
CASSVGLANEQFF
>-|TRBV5-5|TRBJ2-1|TRBD2
TGTGCCAGCAGCCCGGGACTAGCGGGAGGGGGCAATGAGCAGTTCTTC
CASSPGLAGGGNEQFF
>-|TRBV11-3|TRBJ2-3|TRBD2
TGTGCCAGCAGTATAGCGGGAGCGGGCGCAGATACGCAGTATTTT
CASSIAGAGADTQYF
>few|TRBV5-4|TRBJ2-3|TRBD2
TGTGCCAGCAGCGTAGGACTAGCGGGGGTCACAGATACGCAGTATTTT
CASSVGLAGVTDTQYF
>many|TRBV11-2|TRBJ2-4|-
TGTGCCAGCAGCTTAGACGGAGGGGGTTGGAACATTCAGTACTTC
CASSLDGGGWNIQYF
>many|TRBV9|TRBJ2-7|-
TGTGCCAGCGGGAATTCGGACGCCCCCCGCGAGCAGTACTTC
CASGNSDAPREQYF
>many|TRBV5-1|TRBJ2-7|-
TGCGCCAGCAGCTCGGACCCCTTCCTGTATGCCGAGCAGTACTTC
CASSSDPFLYAEQYF
>many|TRBV7-2|TRBJ2-3|TRBD1
TGTGCCAGCAGCCCCCCGGACAGGGGGTTATTCACAGATACGCAGTATTTT
CASSPPDRGLFTDTQYF
>few|TRBV6-1|TRBJ1-3|-
TGTGCCAGCAGCGCTGCGGACTCTGGAAACACCATATATTTT
CASSAADSGNTIYF
>many|TRBV11-2|TRBJ1-2|-
TGTGCCAGCAGCTTAAACAGCAGGATCAACTATGGCTACACCTTC
CASSLNSRINYGYTF
>many|TRBV12-3/TRBV12-4|TRBJ1-1|TRBD1
TGTGCCAGCAGTTCGCGGACAGGGACCAACACTGAAGCTTTCTTT
CASSSRTGTNTEAFF
>few|TRBV3-1|TRBJ1-2|TRBD1
TGTGCCAGCAGCCAAGGGACAGGGGCGGACGGCTACACCTTC
CASSQGTGADGYTF
>many|TRBV20-1|TRBJ1-1|-
TGCAGTGCTAGAGATCAAGTGAACACTGAAGCTTTCTTT
CSARDQVNTEAFF
>few|TRBV5-1|TRBJ2-2|-
TGCGCCAGCAGCTCTTTGGAAGGGCACACCGGGGAGCTGTTTTTT
CASSSLEGHTGELFF
>few|TRBV13|TRBJ2-1|-
TGTGCCAGCAGCTCGACGCTCAGGGGTAATGTCTACAATGAGCAGTTCTTC
CASSSTLRGNVYNEQFF
>many|TRBV7-2|TRBJ2-1|-
TGTGCCAGCAGCTCTGGGACAAGAGAGCAGTTCTTC
CASSSGTREQFF
>many|TRBV5-1|TRBJ2-7|TRBD2
TGTGCCAGCAGCCGTGGGACTAGCGGAACCTACGAGCAGTACTTC
CASSRGTSGTYEQYF
>few|TRBV9|TRBJ1-6|TRBD1
TGTGCCAGCAGCCCGAGTCGGGGGGACAGAGGTTTACCCCTCCACTTT
CASSPSRGDRGLPLHF
>many|TRBV6-1|TRBJ1-6|TRBD1
TGTGCCGGCAACCGGGACAGTAATTCACCCCTCCACTTT
CAGNRDSNSPLHF
>-|TRBV5-1|TRBJ2-5|TRBD2
TGCGCCAGCAGCGCCGGAGACACGCAAGCGGGAACCCAGTACTTC
CASSAGDTQAGTQYF